What follows are 14 T cell receptor beta chains derived from one specimen sequenced in a study of blood T cell repertoires in COVID-19 (dated by TCRdb to about 2020). Libraries came from the immunoSEQ multiplex PCR assay. This immuneACCESS table, as held by TCRdb, lists in-frame sequences with V and J called but not all clones. Of the missing ones, under half trace to an unresolved V gene in checked studies; the others have no known cause. The sample profile shows tens of thousands of clones; around nine tenths of them were found once. Clones ranked in the top ten supply roughly 5.2% of the sample. The sequenced material came from peripheral blood. These receptor sequences come from a human donor in a cohort sampled during active COVID-19.

CDR3 in DNA: TGTGCCAGCAGCCTCCGGACTAGCGGGAATCGGGAGACCCAGTACTTC. Translated: CASSLRTSGNRETQYF. The chain uses TRBV3-1 (or the pseudogene TRBV3-2) and TRBJ2-5, with 12 bases aligning to TRBD2. With V trimmed by 4 bases and J by 5 bases, 8 bases remained unmatched. Germline V gene sequence: CDR1 LGHDT, CDR2 YNNKEL (reference sequence). CDR3 length: 16 amino acids.

This rearrangement joins TRBV29-1 to TRBJ2-3; 10 bases are shared with TRBD2. CDR1 and CDR2 (germline): SQVTM, ANQGSEA. Losses at the gene ends were 1 base for V and 0 bases for J; bases not matched to a gene: 13. The CDR3 runs to 19 residues. CDR3 sequence: CSVEVRKVAGGGSTDTQYF. For the CDR3, the DNA is TGCAGCGTTGAAGTTAGGAAGGTAGCGGGAGGAGGTAGCACAGATACGCAGTATTTT.

This clone was picked up one time. This chain joins TRBV5-6 and TRBJ1-1, with D maybe TRBD1 (6 bases). The CDR3 has 15 residues. Trimming cost V 0 bases and J 2 bases, with 11 bases left between them. The germline gives CDR1 SGHDT, CDR2 YYEEEE. CDR3 protein: CASSLVQGPNTEAFF. The CDR3 bases are TGTGCCAGCAGCTTGGTTCAGGGGCCCAACACTGAAGCTTTCTTT. Supplemented by reference TRBV5-6 and TRBJ1-1, the full variable domain reads DAGVTQSPTHLIKTRGQQVTLRCSPKSGHDTVSWYQQALGQGPQFIFQYYEEEERQRGNFPDRFSGHQFPNYSSELNVNALLLGDSALYLCASSLVQGPNTEAFFGQGTRLTVV.

The chain joins TRBV5-1 to TRBJ1-2; 9 nucleotides align to TRBD1. J gave up 5 bases and V 4 bases, and 12 bases lay outside the gene matches. The CDR3 length is 16 residues. Looked up from germline, CDR1 is SGHRS and CDR2 is YFSETQ. CDR3: CASSVGQGSPEYGYTF. The CDR3 DNA sequence: TGCGCCAGCAGCGTGGGACAGGGCTCCCCAGAGTATGGCTACACCTTC.

The chain uses TRBV5-4 and TRBJ1-1; TRBD1 matches 8 bases. V was clipped by 4 bases and J by 2 bases; unmatched bases: 7. CDR1 SGHNT and CDR2 YYREEE come from the germline V gene (reference sequence). The CDR3 totals 15 residues. The CDR3 is CASSARTGLNTEAFF. The CDR3 DNA reads as TGTGCCAGCAGCGCGAGGACAGGGTTAAACACTGAAGCTTTCTTT.

The rearrangement links TRBV5-1 to TRBJ2-5, with a weak D call TRBD2 (6 bases). V lost 6 bases, J lost 4 bases, and 22 bases lay in between. The CDR3 is made up of 16 amino acids. Germline V CDR1 and CDR2: SGHRS, YFSETQ. CDR3 nucleotides: TGCGCCAGCACCTTCGGGAGCCCGGGGGTACGAGAGACCCAGTACTTC. Its translation is CASTFGSPGVRETQYF.

The gene calls are TRBV2 and TRBJ2-3; 14 bases match TRBD2. This CDR3 spans 16 amino acids. V shed 6 bases and J 3 bases; nucleotides not matched to a gene: 5. Germline V lookup: CDR1 SNHLY, CDR2 FYNNEI. CDR3 region: CASRKGTSGRTDTQYF. The CDR3 nucleotides are TGTGCCAGCAGGAAAGGGACTAGCGGGAGAACAGATACGCAGTATTTT.

This rearrangement joins TRBV12-1 to TRBJ2-3; the table assigns TRBD2, which was not confirmed against the DNA. TRBV12-1 is shown as a pseudogene. CDR3 length: 17 amino acids. The CDR3 loop is CASSPRRFGRTTDTQYF. As DNA, the CDR3 is TGTGCCAGCAGCCCGAGGCGATTCGGAAGAACCACAGATACGCAGTATTTT.

The chain has TRBV24-1 and TRBJ2-5; D is perhaps TRBD2 (5 bases). In germline, CDR1 is KGHDR, CDR2 SFDVKD. CDR3 length equals 13 residues. The V end lost 5 bases, the J end lost 0 bases, and 6 bases lay between the germline ends. CDR3: CATSGEYQETQYF. Written as DNA, the CDR3 is TGTGCCACCAGTGGGGAGTACCAAGAGACCCAGTACTTC.

This chain links TRBV6-1 with TRBJ2-7; D gene unclear. Looked up from germline, CDR1 is MNHNS and CDR2 is SASEGT. The CDR3 is 14 amino acids. With 0 bases removed from V and 3 bases from J, the gap between germline ends came to 9 bases. CDR3 nucleotides: TGTGCCAGCAGTGAAGCGGTCGACATCTACGAGCAGTACTTC. Protein: CASSEAVDIYEQYF.

The rearrangement joins TRBV19 to TRBJ2-2; TRBD1 is a possible D gene (6 bases). Deletions cut 6 bases from V and 1 base from J, with 12 bases between. Per germline, CDR1 LNHDA and CDR2 SQIVND (reference sequence). The CDR3 consists of 15 residues. The CDR3 sequence: CASRQGSWNTGELFF. The CDR3 DNA is TGTGCCAGTAGACAGGGAAGCTGGAACACCGGGGAGCTGTTTTTT.

This clone was seen a few times. This chain uses TRBV24-1 with TRBJ1-1; TRBD1 might be the D (5 bases). Trimming removed 9 bases from V and 1 base from J, with 17 bases in between. Germline loops: CDR1 KGHDR, CDR2 SFDVKD. The CDR3 sequence is 15 residues long. This CDR3 is CATQGGWGRNTEAFF. DNA for the CDR3: TGTGCCACCCAGGGAGGTTGGGGTAGGAACACTGAAGCTTTCTTT.

The chain has TRBV5-4 and TRBJ2-7; 13 nucleotides match TRBD2. The CDR3 sequence is 17 residues long. V was pared by 3 bases and J by 5 bases, with 11 bases of the junction left unmatched. From germline, CDR1 is SGHNT and CDR2 YYREEE (reference sequence). CDR3 in amino acids: CASSSETSGRRRNEQYF. Written as DNA, the CDR3 is TGTGCCAGCAGCTCGGAGACTAGCGGGAGGCGGAGGAACGAGCAGTACTTC.

This chain uses TRBV28 with TRBJ2-1, with TRBD2 matching 9 bases. CDR3 length: 15 residues. J was trimmed by 3 bases and V by 3 bases; bases with no gene match: 3. Germline V gene lookup returns CDR1 MDHEN and CDR2 SYDVKM. CDR3 loop: CASSFSGSFYNEQFF. Written as DNA, the CDR3 is TGTGCCAGCAGTTTTAGCGGGAGTTTCTACAATGAGCAGTTCTTC.